Detailed here is one TCR beta chain. As yet, its antigen is unknown. These data come from a study of cytomegalovirus exposure and HLA in healthy donors. Whole-study context: When 398 donors were genotyped, more than 70% of them were found to fall in the Caucasian-associated ancestry cluster.

Study-level findings and limits: Earlier analysis yielded a pattern in which most TCR beta V segments were productive about 90% or about 30% of the time. Analysis performed later showed TCR beta chains linked to HLA being more clonally expanded than equally common others.

Amplification used 60 Vbeta primers and 13 Jbeta primers. Using immunoSEQ multiplex PCR, the repertoire was profiled, and TCRdb retains in-frame clones only, with some absent. The sample includes 110,000 to 150,000 clones, roughly 77% seen only once; the top ten take roughly 3.8%. The V and J ends lost 5 bases and 1 base, in that order; junction bases with no gene match: 21. The CDR3 contains 21 residues. In germline, CDR1 is ENHRY, CDR2 SYGVKD. This sequence originates from a male donor in good health and CMV-seronegative. The chain recombines TRBV10-3 with TRBJ2-3; 10 bases match TRBD2. Sample: PBMCs. CDR3 sequence reads: CAISRRGLAGERVTGTDTQYF. In DNA, the CDR3 is TGTGCCATCAGTCGGAGAGGGCTAGCGGGAGAGAGGGTCACAGGCACAGATACGCAGTATTTT.